This record looks at one TCR beta chain sequence and its context. The clone's antigen remains unknown. Per-nucleotide qualities are absent, and no much larger clonotype sits a single base away. The CDR3 regions of human TCRbeta chains were analyzed by immunosequencing. Per the original workflow: TCRs in the repertoires were compared against a reference library of SARS-CoV-2-specific TCRs that had been generated with the MIRA antigen-specificity platform. Breadth was defined as the fraction of unique TCRs that were SARS-CoV-2-associated, and depth was defined as the fraction of total T cells that were SARS-CoV-2-associated. Each spike-specific TCR was assigned to its reactive spike region and to a CD4 or CD8 class using the MIRA data. Log10-transformed breadth and depth values were compared by one-way ANOVA with Sidak's multiple comparisons tests. TCRdb mirrors the immuneACCESS table, restricted to in-frame sequences. Some clones are absent from its copies; in checked studies, under half trace to an unresolved V gene, and the reason for the others is unknown. D and trimming were read from the DNA, whereas the V and J calls and clone size are those reported in that table. This sample lists around 110,000 clones; about 90% were detected once. The ten top clones hold roughly 8% of the sample.

This sample stems from a study of T cell responses to AZD1222 COVID-19 vaccine (dated by TCRdb to the early 2020s). In terms of the full investigation: Because spike-specific TCR depth and breadth did not differ between the two schedules, AZD1222 recipients who got a second dose at roughly 4 weeks were pooled with those who got a second dose at roughly 12 weeks. A total of under 250 trial participants underwent TCR sequencing, of whom about 200 had received two doses of AZD1222 and about 25 had received two doses of the MenACWY control vaccine. Trial participants were enrolled into age subgroups of 18-55, 56-69 and 70-plus years, which contained about 160, 30 and 59 TCR-sequenced participants, respectively.

The intended sense of this specimen's time point label: baseline before first vaccination. Samples from vaccinated people were obtained from the UK trials COV001 and COV002, which included a single-blind randomized controlled phase 2/3 trial of AZD1222 (ChAdOx1 nCoV-19) in healthy adults. For TCRbeta chain sequencing, PBMC samples from trial participants were taken at day 0 and at day 28 after the second dose. The CDR3 runs 16 amino acids, cysteine and phenylalanine included. Solely the CDR3 DNA is kept, with 48 bases framed from the first base. Trimming takes 3 bases from V and 2 bases from J, and the germline ends sit 14 bases apart. The CDR1 and CDR2 encoded by the germline V gene are ENHRY and SYGVKD. On the study overall, not on this receptor specifically: Participants were mostly white British and included more females than males, and it was suggested by the authors that clonal diversity may have been underestimated. The whole spike protein was spanned by vaccine-associated CD4 TCRs, and dominant responses were seen in regions 160-218 and 743-854. In the small 56-69-year group, the increase in depth fell short of significance, most likely because of low power. Because no day 14 peak-response samples were available, the repertoires could be characterized only after the peak T cell response. Conclusions about previously exposed vaccinees are limited, since just five or six AZD1222 recipients were seropositive for SARS-CoV-2 at baseline. Reportedly, close to half of the unique spike-specific TCRs recognized epitopes lying outside the regions that are mutated in the B.1.351 and B.1.1.7 variants. After two AZD1222 doses, spike-specific TCR breadth and depth were significantly higher than at day 0 and than in MenACWY recipients.

Sequencing used peripheral blood, obtained on day 0 of AZD1222 vaccination. This chain is built from TRBV10-3 and TRBJ2-1, with TRBD1 as a weak D call on 5 bases. This clonotype was obtained from an adult in good health. The CDR3 region has the sequence CAISDLGRATYNEQFF. The DNA reads TGTGCCATCAGTGACCTGGGCAGGGCTACCTACAATGAGCAGTTCTTC.